Listed here are 18 T cell receptor beta chains from one sample, sequenced in a study of CD8+ T cells in alopecia areata. Reverse transcribed after extraction, RNA yielded cDNA as the sequencing template. Clones were read by immunoSEQ multiplex PCR, and TCRdb kept only the in-frame ones, dropping some. This repertoire lists more than 90,000 clones without singletons; less than 20% sits in the top ten. The specimen was lesional skin. The receptor source for this set is a C3H/HeJ mouse with alopecia areata. Mice of this strain are of MHC haplotype H2-k.

As concerns this clone: A mismatch at residue 11 separates the TCRdb protein from the translated DNA, so the protein presented here was translated from the DNA. The gene symbols are mouse symbols. Read sequence stops 3 residues before the CDR3 end, and the germline J gene provides the missing end. V gene TRBV19 combines with J gene TRBJ1-3, with D unresolved. This CDR3 comprises 14 residues. Germline V gene data show CDR1 as FNHDT and CDR2 as SITEND (reference sequence). Trimming took 5 bases from V and 1 from J, leaving 10 bases between them. Partial CDR3 DNA: TGTGCCAGCAGCGCCGCAGCCTCTGGAAATACG. Translation: CASSAAASGNT. The entire CDR3 protein reads CASSAAASGNTLYF.

On this clone: Gene names are the mouse ones. The read comes to an end 4 residues before the CDR3 does, leaving the germline J gene to fill in the end. The chain couples TRBV13-2 to TRBJ2-3; no clear D gene. Germline assignment: CDR1 NNHNN and CDR2 SYGAGS (reference sequence). The CDR3 runs to 15 residues. V shed 0 bases and J shed 1 base, with 9 bases lying between them. The CDR3 loop is CASGDDSLGAETLYF. The CDR3 bases that were read are TGTGCCAGCGGTGATGACAGCCTAGGTGCAGAA.

Concerning this clone: Mouse germline and gene names are used. The read is 4 residues too short to cover the CDR3 end, so that end is filled in from the germline J gene. The chain carries TRBV19 and TRBJ1-1; TRBD1 agrees at 8 bases. The V and J ends lost 4 bases and 4 bases, in that order; junction bases with no gene match: 6. Germline CDR1 FNHDT, CDR2 SITEND (reference sequence). This CDR3 comprises 14 residues. CDR3 DNA (partial): TGTGCCAGCAGTCTTCAGGGGGCGGCCACA. Amino acids: CASSLQGAAT. The whole CDR3 protein is CASSLQGAATEVFF. The whole variable domain, remainder taken from reference TRBV19 and TRBJ1-1, is GGIITQTPKFLIGQEGQKLTLKCQQNFNHDTMYWYRQDSGKGLRLIYYSITENDLQKGDLSEGYDASREKKSSFSLTVTSAQKNEMAVFLCASSLQGAATEVFFGKGTRLTVV.

Comment on this clone: Gene and germline names: mouse. The CDR3 goes on 4 residues after the read ends, and that part is filled in from the germline J gene. V usage is TRBV13-3 and J usage is TRBJ2-7; 9 positions agree with TRBD1. The V gene's germline CDR1 is NNHDY and CDR2 SYVADS. Losses at the gene ends were 10 bases for V and 0 bases for J; bases not matched to a gene: 5. This CDR3 is 13 amino acids long. Incomplete CDR3 DNA: TGTGCCTGCCTGGGACAGGGCTCCTAT. Translation: CACLGQGSY. The whole CDR3 sequence is CACLGQGSYEQYF.

Details on this clone: Any gene name here is a mouse gene name. The read terminates 4 residues before the CDR3 end, so the remaining end is supplied by the germline J gene. This rearrangement joins TRBV3 to TRBJ1-4; tentative D call: TRBD1 (6 bases). Germline V gene sequence: CDR1 SNHLY, CDR2 FYNGKV (reference sequence). Trimming took off 5 bases at V and 2 bases at J, with 12 bases between the two ends. This CDR3 has 15 amino acids. The sequenced CDR3 bases are TGTGCCAGCAGCCTCCGGGACATCTCCAACGAA. Encoded protein: CASSLRDISNE. The whole CDR3 protein reads CASSLRDISNERLFF.

There are many counts of this clone. The genes are named according to mouse. With the read ending 4 residues before the CDR3 end, the germline J gene is used to fill in that end. The chain combines TRBV13-3 with TRBJ1-4, with D tentatively TRBD1 (6 bases). The germline V gene encodes CDR1 NNHDY and CDR2 SYVADS. The CDR3 spans 13 residues. CDR3 DNA (partial): TGTGCCAGCAGCCCCAGGGGCGGCGAA. Amino acid sequence: CASSPRGGE. The whole CDR3 is CASSPRGGERLFF. Full variable domain (outside the CDR3, taken from reference TRBV13-3 and TRBJ1-4): EAAVTQSPRSKVAVTGGKVTLSCHQTNNHDYMYWYRQDTGHGLRLIHYSYVADSTEKGDIPDGYKASRPSQENFSLILELASLSQTAVYFCASSPRGGERLFFGHGTKLSVL.

This clone was found a few times. The protein given in TCRdb and the translation of the DNA differ at residue 10, and the sequence presented here derives from the DNA. Germline and genes here are mouse. The CDR3 end is not reached by the read, which stops 3 residues before it; the germline J gene fills it in. V is TRBV1 and J is TRBJ1-3; 7 bases map to TRBD1. The CDR3 is made up of 13 amino acids. Germline V gives CDR1 NSQYPW, CDR2 LRSPGD (reference sequence). The sequenced CDR3 bases are TGCACCTGCAGTGCAGGGACAGGAGCTACG. The encoded protein is CTCSAGTGAT. The full CDR3 reads CTCSAGTGATLYF.

The table lists this clone with a few counts. Gene names and germline match the mouse. The CDR3 end lies 4 residues beyond the end of the read and is filled in from the germline J gene. The chain links TRBV13-3 to TRBJ2-1, with 7 bases aligning to TRBD2. Germline V lookup: CDR1 NNHDY, CDR2 SYVADS. The CDR3 spans 15 residues. With 0 bases clipped from V and 4 bases from J, the junction kept 4 bases outside the gene matches. The CDR3 here is CASSDGNWGYAEQFF. Incomplete CDR3 DNA: TGTGCCAGCAGTGATGGTAACTGGGGATATGCT.

This clone was observed a handful of times. Gene names and germline match the mouse. The read is 4 residues too short to cover the CDR3 end, so that end is filled in from the germline J gene. The chain recombines TRBV19 with TRBJ2-3; 8 nucleotides match TRBD1. Germline loops: CDR1 FNHDT, CDR2 SITEND (reference sequence). The CDR3 runs to 17 residues. Germline trimming cut 2 bases from V and 1 base from J; bases unmatched to any gene: 9. The DNA read from the CDR3 is TGTGCCAGCAGTATTCCCCATGACAGGGGTGGTGCAGAA. Its protein product is CASSIPHDRGGAE. The entire CDR3 is CASSIPHDRGGAETLYF. Full variable domain (remainder filled in from reference TRBV19 and TRBJ2-3): GGIITQTPKFLIGQEGQKLTLKCQQNFNHDTMYWYRQDSGKGLRLIYYSITENDLQKGDLSEGYDASREKKSSFSLTVTSAQKNEMAVFLCASSIPHDRGGAETLYFGSGTRLTVL.

The table lists this clone with a few counts. Germline and genes here are mouse. The CDR3 end is not reached by the read, which stops 4 residues before it; the germline J gene fills it in. The V call is TRBV19, the J call TRBJ2-5; D perhaps matches TRBD1 (6 bases). There are 13 residues in the CDR3. The germline CDR1 and CDR2 sequences are FNHDT and SITEND (reference sequence). Trimming left V 7 bases short and J 0 bases short, with 9 bases between. This chain's CDR3 is CASLGQNQDTQYF. The DNA read from the CDR3 is TGTGCCAGCCTCGGACAGAACCAAGAC.

Concerning this clone: The genes and germline here are from mouse. The CDR3 DNA, read in part, is TGTGCCAGCAGTGACCCACAGGGGGCGGAC. This encodes CASSDPQGAD. The CDR3, in full, reads CASSDPQGADTQYF. The J gene is TRBJ2-5, the V gene TRBV13-3; 9 bases line up with TRBD1. The CDR3 end lies 4 residues beyond the end of the read and is filled in from the germline J gene. CDR1 is NNHDY and CDR2 is SYVADS in the germline V gene. There are 14 residues in the CDR3.

This clone was seen a few times. Here the gene names and germline are mouse. Read sequence stops 4 residues before the CDR3 end, and the germline J gene provides the missing end. The J gene is TRBJ2-5, the V gene TRBV1; possible D gene TRBD1, 6 bases. The CDR3 covers 16 residues. CDR1 is NSQYPW, CDR2 LRSPGD, per germline (reference sequence). The chain's CDR3 is CTCSADPTGIGDTQYF. CDR3 bases read: TGCACCTGCAGTGCAGATCCTACAGGGATAGGGGAC.

Comments on this clone: The gene names given are mouse names. The sequenced fragment ends 4 residues before the CDR3 boundary, so the rest is inferred from the germline J gene. The rearrangement joins TRBV13-3 to TRBJ2-5; 9 nucleotides agree with TRBD1. Germline CDR1 reads NNHDY; CDR2 reads SYVADS. The CDR3 totals 17 residues. Incomplete CDR3 DNA: TGTGCCAGCAGTGACGGGACAGGGCTCCCTGGGAGGGAC. As protein: CASSDGTGLPGRD. The full CDR3 sequence reads CASSDGTGLPGRDTQYF.

This clone showed up many times. Gene names refer to mouse genes. The missing CDR3 end, 4 residues past where the read stops, is filled in from the germline J gene. This rearrangement joins TRBV13-3 to TRBJ2-1; 9 bases map to TRBD2. Per the germline V gene, CDR1 is NNHDY and CDR2 is SYVADS. This CDR3 spans 17 amino acids. J gave up 0 bases and V 1 base, and 5 bases lay outside the gene matches. CDR3 residues: CASSDPYWGDNYAEQFF. CDR3 DNA (partial): TGTGCCAGCAGTGATCCCTACTGGGGGGATAACTATGCT.

As regards this clone: Mouse names are used for the genes. The CDR3: CASSDSLGRAETLYF. The covered CDR3 bases are TGTGCCAGCAGTGATAGCCTGGGGAGAGCAGAA. The chain uses TRBV13-3 and TRBJ2-3; D may be TRBD2 (6 bases). The read ends 4 residues early relative to the CDR3; the germline J gene fills the gap. This CDR3 has 15 amino acids. V was pared by 1 base and J by 3 bases, with 12 bases between. Germline V gives CDR1 NNHDY, CDR2 SYVADS.

This clone was seen a handful of times. The gene names here belong to mouse. The read finishes 4 residues shy of the CDR3 end, and the germline J gene is used to complete it. The chain links TRBV5 to TRBJ2-1; TRBD1 matches 9 bases. Trimming took 0 bases from V and 4 from J; bases not matched to a gene: 1. The CDR3 sequence is 15 residues long. Looked up from germline, CDR1 is LGHNA and CDR2 is YNLKQL (reference sequence). Incomplete CDR3 DNA: TGTGCCAGCAGCCAAGATGACAGGGGGTATGCT. Translation gives CASSQDDRGYA. The entire CDR3 protein is CASSQDDRGYAEQFF.

About this clone itself: The genes and germline here are from mouse. From the germline J gene comes the end of the CDR3, since the read stops 4 residues before it. The gene calls are TRBV1 and TRBJ2-7; D may be TRBD1 (6 bases). The CDR3 has 14 residues. The V end lost 4 bases, the J end lost 0 bases, and 10 bases lay between the germline ends. Germline-derived CDR1 and CDR2 are NSQYPW and LRSPGD (reference sequence). The chain's CDR3 is CTCSGDKNSYEQYF. The covered CDR3 bases are TGCACCTGCAGTGGGGACAAGAACTCCTAT.

Notes on this clone: Genes and germline come from the mouse. Read data end 4 residues before the CDR3 end; the end is taken from the germline J gene. The chain employs TRBV17 and TRBJ2-3; perhaps TRBD1 as D (5 bases). The V gene lost 5 bases and the J gene lost 3 bases, with 9 bases spanning the gap. Germline V gene sequence: CDR1 MNHDT, CDR2 YYDKIL. The CDR3 runs to 13 residues. CDR3: CASSPGWAETLYF. The DNA read from the CDR3 is TGTGCTAGCAGTCCAGGGTGGGCAGAA. The full variable domain, rest sourced from reference TRBV17 and TRBJ2-3, is DTTVKQNPRYKLARVGKPVNLICSQTMNHDTMYWYQKKPNQAPKLLLFYYDKILNREADTFEKFQSSRPNNSFCSLYIGSAGLEYSAMYLCASSPGWAETLYFGSGTRLTVL.